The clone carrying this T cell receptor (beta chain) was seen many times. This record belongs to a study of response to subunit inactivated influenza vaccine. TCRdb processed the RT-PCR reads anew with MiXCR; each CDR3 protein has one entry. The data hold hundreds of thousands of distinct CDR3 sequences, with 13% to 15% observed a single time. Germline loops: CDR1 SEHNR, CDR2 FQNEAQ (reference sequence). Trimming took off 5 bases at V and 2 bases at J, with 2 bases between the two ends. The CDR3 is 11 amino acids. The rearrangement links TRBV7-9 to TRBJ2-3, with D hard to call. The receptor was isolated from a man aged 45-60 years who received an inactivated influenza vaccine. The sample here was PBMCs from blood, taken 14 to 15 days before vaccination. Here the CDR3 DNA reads TGTGCCAGCAGCATCACAGATACGCAGTATTTT. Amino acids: CASSITDTQYF.